This is a list of T cell receptor beta chains from one sample in a study of post-analysis software for immune sequencing data. TCRdb reanalysed the PCR reads using MiXCR and keeps one entry per CDR3 protein. Of fewer than 900,000 distinct CDR3 sequences in the sample, roughly 46% were seen once. Sequenced sample: blood. The receptors shown here come from a girl aged 5-17 years with multiple sclerosis. Both conserved end residues are part of each CDR3. Each record gives: J gene, D gene, V gene, CDR3 length, clone size, CDR3 DNA, CDR3 protein. A D gene is named only where the DNA matches it firmly. Clone size is not always given. Where it is, it says once, few, many or a class for expanded clones.

j_gene: TRBJ2-5
d_gene: .
v_gene: TRBV15
len: 15
abundance: .
CDR3nt: TGTGCCACCAGCAGTCGTAGGGGGATTCAGGAGACCCAGTACTTC
CDR3aa: CATSSRRGIQETQYF

j_gene: TRBJ2-7
d_gene: TRBD1
v_gene: TRBV6-5
len: 15
abundance: few
CDR3nt: TGTGCCAGCAGTTACGGGACAGCGAGCTCCTACGAGCAGTACTTC
CDR3aa: CASSYGTASSYEQYF

j_gene: TRBJ1-4
d_gene: .
v_gene: TRBV20-1
len: 11
abundance: few
CDR3nt: TGCAGTGCTGAGGGACCGGGAAAACTGTTTTTT
CDR3aa: CSAEGPGKLFF

j_gene: TRBJ2-5
d_gene: .
v_gene: TRBV2
len: 13
abundance: .
CDR3nt: TGTGCCAGCACTAAAGATGGTGGGGAGACCCAGTACTTC
CDR3aa: CASTKDGGETQYF

j_gene: TRBJ1-2
d_gene: TRBD1
v_gene: TRBV12-3/TRBV12-4
len: 15
abundance: .
CDR3nt: TGTGCCAGCAGTCCTCGGGACAGGGAGACCTATGGCTACACCTTC
CDR3aa: CASSPRDRETYGYTF

j_gene: TRBJ2-1
d_gene: TRBD1
v_gene: TRBV7-6
len: 15
abundance: .
CDR3nt: TGTGCCAGCAGCCCGACAGGGGTGGGTAGAAATGAGCAGTTCTTC
CDR3aa: CASSPTGVGRNEQFF

j_gene: TRBJ2-4
d_gene: TRBD2
v_gene: TRBV4-2
len: 20
abundance: .
CDR3nt: TGTGCCAGCAGCCAAGTGTCCTCGCGGGAGTCGTCTAATGGCAAAAACATTCAGTACTTC
CDR3aa: CASSQVSSRESSNGKNIQYF

j_gene: TRBJ2-3
d_gene: .
v_gene: TRBV5-1
len: 17
abundance: .
CDR3nt: TGCGCCAGCAGCATCCTGACTAGGCTTGGGACCACAGATACGCAGTATTTT
CDR3aa: CASSILTRLGTTDTQYF

j_gene: TRBJ2-5
d_gene: .
v_gene: TRBV5-1
len: 15
abundance: few
CDR3nt: TGCGCCTCACGTTGGGGGCTAGAATCCACAGAGACCCAGTACTTC
CDR3aa: CASRWGLESTETQYF

j_gene: TRBJ2-1
d_gene: .
v_gene: TRBV20-1
len: 14
abundance: .
CDR3nt: TGCAGTGCTATCCTTTGGCAGGGCTACAATGAGCAGTTCTTC
CDR3aa: CSAILWQGYNEQFF

j_gene: TRBJ2-6
d_gene: .
v_gene: TRBV4-1
len: 17
abundance: .
CDR3nt: TGCGCCAGCAGCCCCCCCCAGGGCAGCTCTGGGGCCAACGTCCTGACTTTC
CDR3aa: CASSPPQGSSGANVLTF

j_gene: TRBJ2-7
d_gene: .
v_gene: TRBV20-1
len: 16
abundance: once
CDR3nt: TGCAGTGTCCCACCCAGGGAGGTGGGACCCCACTACGAGCAGTACTTC
CDR3aa: CSVPPREVGPHYEQYF

j_gene: TRBJ2-5
d_gene: .
v_gene: TRBV28
len: 15
abundance: .
CDR3nt: TGTGCCAGCAACCCGAGACAGACATACCAAGAGACCCAGTACTTC
CDR3aa: CASNPRQTYQETQYF

j_gene: TRBJ2-1
d_gene: .
v_gene: TRBV28
len: 13
abundance: .
CDR3nt: TGTGCCACGGGGCCTCAGAGCCACCCCAAGCAGTTCTTC
CDR3aa: CATGPQSHPKQFF

j_gene: TRBJ2-7
d_gene: .
v_gene: TRBV12-3/TRBV12-4
len: 13
abundance: few
CDR3nt: TGTGCCAGCAGCCTTGACTCCGCCTCCGAGCAGTACTTC
CDR3aa: CASSLDSASEQYF

j_gene: TRBJ2-3
d_gene: TRBD1
v_gene: TRBV5-1
len: 16
abundance: .
CDR3nt: TGCGCCAGCAGCAGCCCCGGGACAGGGAACACAGATACGCAGTATTTT
CDR3aa: CASSSPGTGNTDTQYF

j_gene: TRBJ2-5
d_gene: TRBD2
v_gene: TRBV7-9
len: 19
abundance: .
CDR3nt: TGTGCCAGCAGCTCCGTGGGGAGGGGTAACGTCAGGAGGCAAGAGACCCAGTACTTC
CDR3aa: CASSSVGRGNVRRQETQYF

j_gene: TRBJ2-7
d_gene: TRBD2
v_gene: TRBV7-2
len: 14
abundance: .
CDR3nt: TGTGCCAGCAGCTTAGCAGCGGGAAGGGACGAGCAGTACTTC
CDR3aa: CASSLAAGRDEQYF

j_gene: TRBJ2-4
d_gene: .
v_gene: TRBV7-2
len: 16
abundance: few
CDR3nt: TGTGCCAGCAGCTTAATCTCGGGAGTCGTCAAAAACATTCAGTACTTC
CDR3aa: CASSLISGVVKNIQYF

j_gene: TRBJ1-5
d_gene: .
v_gene: TRBV10-3
len: 17
abundance: .
CDR3nt: TGTGCCATCAGTGAGGGAATAGGACTGGGGGGCAATCAGCCCCAGCATTTT
CDR3aa: CAISEGIGLGGNQPQHF

j_gene: TRBJ2-5
d_gene: .
v_gene: TRBV20-1
len: 14
abundance: .
CDR3nt: TGCAGTGCTAGCCTCCCAGACTTCGAAGAGACCCAGTACTTC
CDR3aa: CSASLPDFEETQYF

j_gene: TRBJ2-1
d_gene: .
v_gene: TRBV15
len: 14
abundance: .
CDR3nt: TGTGCCACCAGCAGAGATCGAGGGAACAATGAGCAGTTCTTC
CDR3aa: CATSRDRGNNEQFF

j_gene: TRBJ2-3
d_gene: TRBD2
v_gene: TRBV6-1
len: 15
abundance: few
CDR3nt: TGTGCCAGCAGTGAACCGGGACTAGCGACAGATACGCAGTATTTT
CDR3aa: CASSEPGLATDTQYF

j_gene: TRBJ1-1
d_gene: TRBD1
v_gene: TRBV29-1
len: 13
abundance: .
CDR3nt: TGCAGCGTTCAGGGACAGGGGAACACTGAAGCTTTCTTT
CDR3aa: CSVQGQGNTEAFF

j_gene: TRBJ2-7
d_gene: TRBD2
v_gene: TRBV11-3
len: 17
abundance: few
CDR3nt: TGTGCCAGCAGCTTGCGGACTAGCGGGTCGACAGCCCTCGGGCAGTACTTC
CDR3aa: CASSLRTSGSTALGQYF

j_gene: TRBJ2-3
d_gene: TRBD2
v_gene: TRBV7-9
len: 16
abundance: .
CDR3nt: TGTGCCAGCAGCGTGACTAGCGGGAGTTACACAGATACGCAGTATTTT
CDR3aa: CASSVTSGSYTDTQYF

j_gene: TRBJ2-1
d_gene: .
v_gene: TRBV4-3
len: 15
abundance: .
CDR3nt: TGCGCCAGCAGCCAAGTGGGCGGATTCTACAATGAGCAGTTCTTC
CDR3aa: CASSQVGGFYNEQFF

j_gene: TRBJ2-1
d_gene: TRBD1
v_gene: TRBV11-3
len: 14
abundance: once
CDR3nt: TGTGCCAGCAGCGAGGGGACAGACTACAATGAGCAGTTCTTC
CDR3aa: CASSEGTDYNEQFF

j_gene: TRBJ1-1
d_gene: .
v_gene: TRBV7-3
len: 13
abundance: once
CDR3nt: TGTTCCAGCAGCACCCGACCGGACACTGAAGCTTTCTTT
CDR3aa: CSSSTRPDTEAFF

j_gene: TRBJ1-2
d_gene: TRBD1
v_gene: TRBV2
len: 13
abundance: .
CDR3nt: TGTGCCAGCAGTGCGGGACAGGGCAGTGGCTACACCTTC
CDR3aa: CASSAGQGSGYTF

j_gene: TRBJ2-3
d_gene: TRBD1
v_gene: TRBV5-6
len: 14
abundance: .
CDR3nt: TGTGCCAGCAGCTTGGCCAACAGGGGTCGGACGCAGTATTTT
CDR3aa: CASSLANRGRTQYF

j_gene: TRBJ2-3
d_gene: TRBD1
v_gene: TRBV4-3
len: 15
abundance: .
CDR3nt: TGCGCCAGCAGCCAAGAAGAGGGACAGGGGGATACGCAGTATTTT
CDR3aa: CASSQEEGQGDTQYF

j_gene: TRBJ2-1
d_gene: TRBD2
v_gene: TRBV5-1
len: 15
abundance: .
CDR3nt: TGCGCCAGCAGCTTCACTAGCGGGGTCTACAATGAGCAGTTCTTC
CDR3aa: CASSFTSGVYNEQFF

j_gene: TRBJ2-7
d_gene: TRBD2
v_gene: TRBV27
len: 19
abundance: .
CDR3nt: TGTGCCAGCAGTCCCCGGGACGATTATAGGACTAGAAGCTCCTGCGAGCAGTACTTC
CDR3aa: CASSPRDDYRTRSSCEQYF